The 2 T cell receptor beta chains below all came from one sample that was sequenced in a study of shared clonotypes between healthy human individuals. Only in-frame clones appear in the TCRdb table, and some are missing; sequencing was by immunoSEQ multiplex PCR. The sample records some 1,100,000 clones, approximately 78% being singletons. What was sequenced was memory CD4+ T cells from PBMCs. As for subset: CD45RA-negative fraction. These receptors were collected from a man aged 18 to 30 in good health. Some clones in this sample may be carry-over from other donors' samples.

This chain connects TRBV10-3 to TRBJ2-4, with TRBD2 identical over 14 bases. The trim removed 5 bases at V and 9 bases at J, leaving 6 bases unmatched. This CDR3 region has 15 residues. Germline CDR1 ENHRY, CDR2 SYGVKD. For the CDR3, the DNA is TGTGCCATCAGTTCGGGACTAGCGGGAGAAGGCATTCAGTACTTC. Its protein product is CAISSGLAGEGIQYF.

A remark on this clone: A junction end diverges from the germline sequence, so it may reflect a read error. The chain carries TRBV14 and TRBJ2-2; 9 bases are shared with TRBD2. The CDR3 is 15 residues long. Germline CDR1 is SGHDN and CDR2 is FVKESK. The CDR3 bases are TGTGCCAGCAGCAAAGAGGCTAGCGGGGCCGGGGAGCTGTTTTTT. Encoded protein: CASSKEASGAGELFF. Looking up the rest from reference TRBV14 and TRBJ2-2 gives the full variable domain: EAGVTQFPSHSVIEKGQTVTLRCDPISGHDNLYWYRRVMGKEIKFLLHFVKESKQDESGMPNNRFLAERTGGTYSTLKVQPAELEDSGVYFCASSKEASGAGELFFGEGSRLTVL.